This record concerns one T cell receptor (beta chain) sequence. Here immunoSEQ multiplex PCR was the method, and the copy in TCRdb shows in-frame clones only, minus some. The table lists approximately 140,000 clones, about 91% of them singletons, with 28% in the top ten. The data were obtained in a study of blood T cell repertoires in COVID-19. The CDR3 extends over 15 amino acids. Trimming left V 4 bases short and J 2 bases short, with 14 bases between. In germline, CDR1 is LGHNA, CDR2 YNFKEQ. The sequenced material came from peripheral blood. This TCR was recovered from a human donor in a cohort sampled during active COVID-19. The chain has TRBV4-2 and TRBJ1-2, with D tentatively TRBD1 (6 bases). CDR3 sequence: CASSPIGGANYGYTF. CDR3 DNA: TGTGCCAGCAGCCCCATAGGGGGGGCGAACTATGGCTACACCTTC.